The 11 T cell receptor beta chains given below trace back to one sample, sequenced in a study of T cell responses to AZD1222 COVID-19 vaccine. Sequencing was performed with immunoSEQ multiplex PCR; in TCRdb, only in-frame clones are kept and a portion is missing. The sample contains 130,000 or so clones, about 91% of which appear only once. Sequencing used peripheral blood, obtained on day 0 of AZD1222 vaccination. These receptors originate from an adult in good health.

Worth noting for this clone: The same CDR3 arises from other DNA sequences in this sample as well. This chain uses TRBV7-2 with TRBJ1-2; 7 positions agree with TRBD1. The V segment lost 3 bases and the J segment 0 bases; nucleotides outside the gene matches: 4. The germline V gene has CDR1 SGHTA and CDR2 FQGNSA. The CDR3 spans 15 residues. CDR3 coding DNA: TGTGCCAGCAGCTTGGCCGGGACAGCTAACTATGGCTACACCTTC. This encodes CASSLAGTANYGYTF.

This chain links TRBV5-1 with TRBJ1-2; tentatively, D is TRBD1 (5 bases). Germline V gives CDR1 SGHRS, CDR2 YFSETQ. The CDR3 has 14 amino acids. V was clipped by 3 bases and J by 4 bases, with 13 bases between them. The CDR3 loop is CASSSLQAGYGYTF. The CDR3 region has the DNA TGCGCCAGCAGCTCCCTACAGGCCGGCTATGGCTACACCTTC.

The genes are TRBV12-3 or TRBV12-4 and TRBJ1-2; the match to TRBD1 covers 7 bases. Trimming removed 3 bases from V and 7 bases from J; junction bases left unmatched: 5. The CDR3 has 13 amino acids. The CDR3 region has the DNA TGTGCCAGCAGTTTCGAGACAGGGATTGGCTACACCTTC. The encoded protein is CASSFETGIGYTF.

The chain combines TRBV10-3 with TRBJ1-6, with D tentatively TRBD1 (5 bases). The germline gives CDR1 ENHRY, CDR2 SYGVKD. Deletions cut 6 bases from V and 8 bases from J, with 14 bases between. This CDR3 is built from 14 residues. CDR3 sequence: CAISLAGFDSPLHF. CDR3 DNA: TGTGCCATCAGCCTGGCAGGGTTTGATTCACCCCTCCACTTT.

The rearrangement uses TRBV4-3 and TRBJ1-2; 9 nucleotides agree with TRBD1. V lost 0 bases to trimming and J lost 6 bases; unmatched junction nucleotides: 11. CDR1 and CDR2 from the germline V gene are LGHNA and YSLEER. The CDR3 consists of 17 residues. The CDR3 coding sequence is TGCGCCAGCAGCCAAGATATCGGGAGACAGGGGGGTCATGGCTACACCTTC. The encoded protein is CASSQDIGRQGGHGYTF.

The V and J genes are TRBV4-1 and TRBJ1-5; 7 bases line up with TRBD1. Per the germline V gene, CDR1 is MGHRA and CDR2 is YSYEKL. The CDR3 consists of 15 residues. After removal of 3 bases from V and 0 bases from J, the junction contained 2 bases not matched to a gene. CDR3 bases: TGCGCCAGCAGCCACGGACAGGTTAGCAATCAGCCCCAGCATTTT. This sequence encodes CASSHGQVSNQPQHF.

The chain carries TRBV3-1 (or the pseudogene TRBV3-2) and TRBJ1-3; D is undetermined. The V gene's germline CDR1 is LGHDT and CDR2 YNNKEL (reference sequence). The CDR3 has 13 amino acids. Trimming pared 5 bases from V and 1 base from J, leaving 6 bases between. CDR3 in amino acids: CASSSASGNTIYF. CDR3 nucleotide sequence: TGTGCCAGCAGCTCAGCGTCTGGAAACACCATATATTTT.

This clone occurred once. The chain employs TRBV4-3 and TRBJ2-1; D perhaps matches TRBD2 (5 bases). Germline loops: CDR1 LGHNA, CDR2 YSLEER. The V gene lost 0 bases and the J gene lost 5 bases, with 8 bases spanning the gap. CDR3 length: 14 amino acids. In DNA form, the CDR3 reads TGCGCCAGCAGCCAAGACCTGACTAACAATGAGCAGTTCTTC. It is translated as CASSQDLTNNEQFF.

V is TRBV7-9 and J is TRBJ1-2, with no clear D. Trimming took 3 bases from V and 4 from J, leaving 15 bases between them. The CDR3 has 15 residues. CDR1 and CDR2 from the germline V gene are SEHNR and FQNEAQ (reference sequence). The CDR3 loop reads CASSFITGSVYGYTF. CDR3 DNA sequence: TGTGCCAGCAGCTTCATTACCGGGTCGGTCTATGGCTACACCTTC. The variable domain in full, with the rest retrieved from reference TRBV7-9 and TRBJ1-2, is DTGVSQNPRHKITKRGQNVTFRCDPISEHNRLYWYRQTLGQGPEFLTYFQNEAQLEKSRLLSDRFSAERPKGSFSTLEIQRTEQGDSAMYLCASSFITGSVYGYTFGSGTRLTVV.

V and J are TRBV19 and TRBJ1-2; D might be TRBD1 (5 bases). The length of the CDR3 is 14 residues. V was pared by 3 bases and J by 4 bases, with 12 bases between. Germline CDR1 LNHDA, CDR2 SQIVND (reference sequence). The CDR3 DNA reads as TGTGCCAGTAGTATCGGCCAGGGTGGCTATGGCTACACCTTC. Its translation: CASSIGQGGYGYTF.

V gene TRBV7-8 combines with J gene TRBJ1-1; no definite D call. V lost 2 bases and J 3 bases, leaving 10 bases between the germline ends. Germline lookup yields CDR1 SGHVS and CDR2 FQNEAQ. This CDR3 region has 14 residues. The CDR3 region has the DNA TGTGCCAGCAGCTTACCAAACAGAGACACTGAAGCTTTCTTT. Its protein product is CASSLPNRDTEAFF.